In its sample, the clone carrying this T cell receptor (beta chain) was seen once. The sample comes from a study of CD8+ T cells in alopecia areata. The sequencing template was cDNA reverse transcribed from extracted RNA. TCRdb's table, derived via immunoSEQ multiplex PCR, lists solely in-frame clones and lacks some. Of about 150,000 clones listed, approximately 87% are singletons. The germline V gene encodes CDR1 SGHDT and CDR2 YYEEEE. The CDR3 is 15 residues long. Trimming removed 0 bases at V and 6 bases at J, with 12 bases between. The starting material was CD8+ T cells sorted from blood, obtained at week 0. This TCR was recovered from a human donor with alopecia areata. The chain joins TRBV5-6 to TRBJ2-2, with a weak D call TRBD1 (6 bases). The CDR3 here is CASSLDREYPGELFF. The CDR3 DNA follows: TGTGCCAGCAGCTTGGACAGGGAATATCCCGGGGAGCTGTTTTTT. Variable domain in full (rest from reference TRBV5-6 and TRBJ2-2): DAGVTQSPTHLIKTRGQQVTLRCSPKSGHDTVSWYQQALGQGPQFIFQYYEEEERQRGNFPDRFSGHQFPNYSSELNVNALLLGDSALYLCASSLDREYPGELFFGEGSRLTVL.